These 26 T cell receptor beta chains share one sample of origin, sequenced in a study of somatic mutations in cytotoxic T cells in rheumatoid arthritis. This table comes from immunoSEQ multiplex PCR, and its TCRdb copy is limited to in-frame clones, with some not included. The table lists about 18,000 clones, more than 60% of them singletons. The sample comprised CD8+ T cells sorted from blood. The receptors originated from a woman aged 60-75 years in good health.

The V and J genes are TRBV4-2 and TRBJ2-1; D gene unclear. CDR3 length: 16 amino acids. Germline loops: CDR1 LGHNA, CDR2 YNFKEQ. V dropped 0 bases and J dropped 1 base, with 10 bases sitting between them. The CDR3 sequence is CASSQEPERSYNEQFF. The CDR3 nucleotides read TGTGCCAGCAGCCAAGAACCGGAGAGGTCCTACAATGAGCAGTTCTTC.

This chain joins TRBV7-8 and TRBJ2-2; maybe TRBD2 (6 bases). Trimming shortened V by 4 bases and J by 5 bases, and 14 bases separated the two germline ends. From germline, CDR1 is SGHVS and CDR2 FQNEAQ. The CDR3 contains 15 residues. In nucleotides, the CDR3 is TGTGCCAGCAGCTCGGTCCCCGGAGGGACCGGGGAGCTGTTTTTT. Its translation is CASSSVPGGTGELFF.

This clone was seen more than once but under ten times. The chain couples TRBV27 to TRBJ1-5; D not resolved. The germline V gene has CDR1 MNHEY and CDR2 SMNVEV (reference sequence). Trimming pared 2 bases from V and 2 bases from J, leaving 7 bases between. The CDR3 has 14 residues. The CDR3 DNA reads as TGTGCCAGCAGTTTACGGCAGCGCAATCAGCCCCAGCATTTT. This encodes CASSLRQRNQPQHF.

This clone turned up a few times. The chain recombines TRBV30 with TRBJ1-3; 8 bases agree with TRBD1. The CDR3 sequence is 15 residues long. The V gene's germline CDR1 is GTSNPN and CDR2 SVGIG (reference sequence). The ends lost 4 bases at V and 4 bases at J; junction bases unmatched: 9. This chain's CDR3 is CAWTTTGVLGNTIYF. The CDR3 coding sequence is TGTGCCTGGACTACGACAGGGGTCTTAGGAAACACCATATATTTT.

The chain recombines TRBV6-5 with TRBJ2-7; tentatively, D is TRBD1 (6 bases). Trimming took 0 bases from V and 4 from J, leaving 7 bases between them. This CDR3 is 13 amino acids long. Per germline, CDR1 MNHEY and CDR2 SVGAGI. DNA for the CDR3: TGTGCCAGCAGTTACTCGACAGGTTACGAGCAGTACTTC. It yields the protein CASSYSTGYEQYF.

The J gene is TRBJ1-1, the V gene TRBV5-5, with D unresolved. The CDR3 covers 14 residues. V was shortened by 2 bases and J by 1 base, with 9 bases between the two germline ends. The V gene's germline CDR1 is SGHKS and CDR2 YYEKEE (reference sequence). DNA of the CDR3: TGTGCCAGCAGCTTCGGGTTAGGGAACACTGAAGCTTTCTTT. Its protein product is CASSFGLGNTEAFF.

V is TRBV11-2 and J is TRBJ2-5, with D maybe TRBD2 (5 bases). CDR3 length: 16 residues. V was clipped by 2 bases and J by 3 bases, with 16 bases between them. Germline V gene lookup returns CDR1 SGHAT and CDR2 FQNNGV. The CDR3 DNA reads TGTGCCAGCAGCTTAACCGGCGAGGGAAGGGAAGAGACCCAGTACTTC. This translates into CASSLTGEGREETQYF.

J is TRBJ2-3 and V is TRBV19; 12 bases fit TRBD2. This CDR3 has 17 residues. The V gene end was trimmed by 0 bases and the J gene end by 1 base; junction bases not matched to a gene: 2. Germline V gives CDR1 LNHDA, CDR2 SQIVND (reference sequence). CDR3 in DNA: TGTGCCAGTAGTATAGACCCTAGCGGGGGGGGCACAGATACGCAGTATTTT. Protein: CASSIDPSGGGTDTQYF.

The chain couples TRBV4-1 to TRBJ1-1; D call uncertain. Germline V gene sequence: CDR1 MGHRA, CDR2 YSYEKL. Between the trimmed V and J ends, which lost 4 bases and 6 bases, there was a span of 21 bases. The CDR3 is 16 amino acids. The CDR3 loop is CASSLIGRLGKAEAFF. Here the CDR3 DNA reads TGCGCCAGCAGCCTTATTGGGCGGTTAGGAAAGGCTGAAGCTTTCTTT.

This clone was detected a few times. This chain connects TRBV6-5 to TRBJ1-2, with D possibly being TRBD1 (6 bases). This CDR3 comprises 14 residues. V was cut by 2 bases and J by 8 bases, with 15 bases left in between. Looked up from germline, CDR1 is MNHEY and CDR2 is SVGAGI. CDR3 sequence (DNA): TGTGCCAGCAGTTACGGCGGGGGCGCCCGGGGCTACACCTTC. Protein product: CASSYGGGARGYTF.

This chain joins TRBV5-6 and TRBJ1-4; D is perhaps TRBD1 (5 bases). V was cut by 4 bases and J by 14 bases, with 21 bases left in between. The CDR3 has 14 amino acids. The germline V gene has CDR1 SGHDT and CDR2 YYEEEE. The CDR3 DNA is TGTGCCAGCAGCCCGGGGGTATTGGGGGGAGCCCTGTTTTTT. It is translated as CASSPGVLGGALFF. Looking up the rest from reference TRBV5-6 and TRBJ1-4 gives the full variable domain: DAGVTQSPTHLIKTRGQQVTLRCSPKSGHDTVSWYQQALGQGPQFIFQYYEEEERQRGNFPDRFSGHQFPNYSSELNVNALLLGDSALYLCASSPGVLGGALFFGSGTQLSVL.

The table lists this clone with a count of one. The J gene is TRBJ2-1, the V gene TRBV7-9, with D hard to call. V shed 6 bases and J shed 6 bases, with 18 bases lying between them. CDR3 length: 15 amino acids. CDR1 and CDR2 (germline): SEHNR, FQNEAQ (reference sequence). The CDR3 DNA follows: TGTGCCAGCAGTCTTCAGGATCGTCACGGCAATGAGCAGTTCTTC. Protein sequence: CASSLQDRHGNEQFF.

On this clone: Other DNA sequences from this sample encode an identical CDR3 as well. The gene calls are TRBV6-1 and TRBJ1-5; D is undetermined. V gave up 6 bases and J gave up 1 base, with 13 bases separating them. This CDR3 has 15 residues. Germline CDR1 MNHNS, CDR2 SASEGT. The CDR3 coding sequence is TGTGCCAGCAGCGAAAGCGCCGGGAGCAATCAGCCCCAGCATTTT. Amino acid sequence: CASSESAGSNQPQHF.

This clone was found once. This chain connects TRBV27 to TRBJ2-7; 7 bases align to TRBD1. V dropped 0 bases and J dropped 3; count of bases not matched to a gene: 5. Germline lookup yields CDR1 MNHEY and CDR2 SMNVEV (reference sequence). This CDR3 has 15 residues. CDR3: CASSLSAGGNYEQYF. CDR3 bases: TGTGCCAGCAGTTTATCGGCAGGGGGAAACTACGAGCAGTACTTC.

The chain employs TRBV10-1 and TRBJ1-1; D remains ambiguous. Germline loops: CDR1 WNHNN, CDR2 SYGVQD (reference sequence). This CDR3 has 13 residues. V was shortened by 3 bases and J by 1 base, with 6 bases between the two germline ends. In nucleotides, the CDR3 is TGCGCCAGCAGTGAAAGACAGAACACTGAAGCTTTCTTT. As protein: CASSERQNTEAFF.

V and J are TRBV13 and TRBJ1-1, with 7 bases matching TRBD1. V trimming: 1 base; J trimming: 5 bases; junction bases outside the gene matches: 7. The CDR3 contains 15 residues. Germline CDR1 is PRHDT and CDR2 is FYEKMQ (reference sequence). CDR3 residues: CASSLVQGVRTEAFF. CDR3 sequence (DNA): TGTGCCAGCAGCTTAGTGCAGGGGGTGAGGACTGAAGCTTTCTTT.

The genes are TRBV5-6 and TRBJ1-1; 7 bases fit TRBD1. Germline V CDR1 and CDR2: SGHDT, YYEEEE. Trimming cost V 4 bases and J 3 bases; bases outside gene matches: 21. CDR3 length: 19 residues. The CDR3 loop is CASSPSPPGQNMMDTEAFF. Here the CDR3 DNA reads TGTGCCAGCAGCCCATCACCCCCGGGACAGAATATGATGGACACTGAAGCTTTCTTT.

The CDR3 DNA is TGTGCCAGCAGCCCGGGAGCCAGCTCCTACGAGCAGTACTTC. This gives the protein CASSPGASSYEQYF. This chain connects TRBV5-6 to TRBJ2-7, with a tentative D call TRBD2 (6 bases). Trimming shortened V by 4 bases and J by 0 bases, and 11 bases separated the two germline ends. The CDR3 extends over 14 amino acids. Germline CDR1 and CDR2: SGHDT and YYEEEE. The complete variable domain, with remaining parts taken from reference TRBV5-6 and TRBJ2-7, reads DAGVTQSPTHLIKTRGQQVTLRCSPKSGHDTVSWYQQALGQGPQFIFQYYEEEERQRGNFPDRFSGHQFPNYSSELNVNALLLGDSALYLCASSPGASSYEQYFGPGTRLTVT.

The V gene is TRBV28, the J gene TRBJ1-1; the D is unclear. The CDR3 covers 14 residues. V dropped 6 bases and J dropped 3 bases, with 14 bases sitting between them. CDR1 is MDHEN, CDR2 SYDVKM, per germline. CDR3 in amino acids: CASSPVGLDTEAFF. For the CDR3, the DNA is TGTGCCAGCAGCCCCGTTGGGTTGGACACTGAAGCTTTCTTT.

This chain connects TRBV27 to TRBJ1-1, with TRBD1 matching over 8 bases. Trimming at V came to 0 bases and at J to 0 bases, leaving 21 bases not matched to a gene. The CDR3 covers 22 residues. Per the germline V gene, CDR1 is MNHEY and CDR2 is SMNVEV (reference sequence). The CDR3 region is CASSLSVRYTPGGPILNTEAFF. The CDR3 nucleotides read TGTGCCAGCAGTTTATCGGTGAGGTACACGCCAGGGGGCCCTATTTTGAACACTGAAGCTTTCTTT.

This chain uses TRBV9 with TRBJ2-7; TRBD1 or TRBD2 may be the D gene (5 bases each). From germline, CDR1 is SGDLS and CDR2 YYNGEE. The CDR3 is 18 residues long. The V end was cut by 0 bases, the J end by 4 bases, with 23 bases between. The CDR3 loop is CASSVDTSPGPKPYEQYF. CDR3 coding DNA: TGTGCCAGCAGCGTAGACACCTCTCCGGGACCCAAGCCGTACGAGCAGTACTTC.

Written as DNA, the CDR3 is TGTGCCAGCAGCGGCACCAGACAGGGGCTCGGCTCTGGAAACACCATATATTTT. This gives the protein CASSGTRQGLGSGNTIYF. The chain combines TRBV7-9 with TRBJ1-3; 8 nucleotides align to TRBD1. Per the germline V gene, CDR1 is SEHNR and CDR2 is FQNEAQ (reference sequence). Losses at the gene ends were 5 bases for V and 0 bases for J; bases not matched to a gene: 12. CDR3 length equals 18 residues.

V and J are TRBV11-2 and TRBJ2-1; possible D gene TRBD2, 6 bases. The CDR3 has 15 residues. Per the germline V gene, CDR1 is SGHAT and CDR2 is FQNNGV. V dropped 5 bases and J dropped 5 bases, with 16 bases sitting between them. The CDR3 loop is CASSGTGTFNNEQFF. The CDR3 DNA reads TGTGCCAGCAGCGGAACCGGGACTTTCAACAATGAGCAGTTCTTC. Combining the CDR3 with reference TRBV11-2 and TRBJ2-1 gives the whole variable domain EAGVAQSPRYKIIEKRQSVAFWCNPISGHATLYWYQQILGQGPKLLIQFQNNGVVDDSQLPKDRFSAERLKGVDSTLKIQPAKLEDSAVYLCASSGTGTFNNEQFFGPGTRLTVL.

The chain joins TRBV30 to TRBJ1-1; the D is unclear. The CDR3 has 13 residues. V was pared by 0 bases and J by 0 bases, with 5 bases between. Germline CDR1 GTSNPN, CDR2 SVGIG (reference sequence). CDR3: CAWSVPVNTEAFF. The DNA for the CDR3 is TGTGCCTGGAGTGTACCAGTGAACACTGAAGCTTTCTTT. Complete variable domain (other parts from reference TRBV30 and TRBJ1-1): SQTIHQWPATLVQPVGSPLSLECTVEGTSNPNLYWYRQAAGRGLQLLFYSVGIGQISSEVPQNLSASRPQDRQFILSSKKLLLSDSGFYLCAWSVPVNTEAFFGQGTRLTVV.

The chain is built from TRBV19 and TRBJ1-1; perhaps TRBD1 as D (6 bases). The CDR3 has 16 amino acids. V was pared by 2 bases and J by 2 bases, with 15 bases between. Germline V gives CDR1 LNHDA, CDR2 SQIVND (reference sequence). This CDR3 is CASSITGTSINTEAFF. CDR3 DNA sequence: TGTGCCAGTAGTATAACCGGGACATCAATCAACACTGAAGCTTTCTTT.

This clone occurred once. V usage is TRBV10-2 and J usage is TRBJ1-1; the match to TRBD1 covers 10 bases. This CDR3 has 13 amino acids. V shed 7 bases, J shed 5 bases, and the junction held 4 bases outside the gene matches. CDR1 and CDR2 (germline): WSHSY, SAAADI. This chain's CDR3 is CASTPGQGTEAFF. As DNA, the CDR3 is TGCGCCAGCACCCCGGGACAGGGGACTGAAGCTTTCTTT.